The rows below give T cell receptor beta chains drawn from one sample of a study of radiation and T cells in renal cell carcinoma. Generated by immunoSEQ multiplex PCR, the TCRdb table keeps only in-frame clones and is missing some. The sample yields some 97,000 clones, roughly 84% seen once. The specimen was blood, collected from a patient whose treatment included radiotherapy and nephrectomy. These receptors all come from a man aged 60 to 69 with renal cell carcinoma. CDR3s include the opening cysteine and the closing phenylalanine or tryptophan. The order of the fields is V gene, J gene, D gene, clone size, CDR3 DNA, CDR3 protein. The D gene is left open where the match is weak. Only part of the rows carry a size: once, few, many, or a class if the clone is expanded.

TRBV27,TRBJ2-7,TRBD1,NA,TGTGCCAGCAATTTCAAACAGGGGCCCTCCTACGAGCAGTACTTC,CASNFKQGPSYEQYF
TRBV27,TRBJ2-1,NA,NA,TGTGCCAGCAGCCGAACAGCCAAGGAGCAGTTCTTC,CASSRTAKEQFF
TRBV30,TRBJ1-3,NA,NA,TGTGCCTGGAGTGTAGGGGGTGGTGGAAACACCATATATTTT,CAWSVGGGGNTIYF
TRBV5-1,TRBJ2-7,NA,NA,TGCGCCAGCATGCCCTTGGGGCAGTACTTC,CASMPLGQYF
TRBV28,TRBJ2-5,TRBD2,NA,TGTGCCAGCAGCTCCACCCGACTAGCGGTCAAAGAGACCCAGTACTTC,CASSSTRLAVKETQYF
TRBV9,TRBJ2-3,TRBD2,few,TGTGCCAGCAGCGTAGGACTAGCGGGAGGGCCTAGCACAGATACGCAGTATTTT,CASSVGLAGGPSTDTQYF
TRBV29-1,TRBJ1-3,NA,NA,TGCAGCGTTGGGATCGGAGGCACCATATATTTT,CSVGIGGTIYF
TRBV28,TRBJ2-7,NA,NA,TGTGCCAGCGATGGGGGCTATATACGGTCCTACGAGCAGTACTTC,CASDGGYIRSYEQYF
TRBV4-3,TRBJ2-3,NA,NA,TGCGCCAGCAGCCGATACGGGGAAGCGGGCACAGATACGCAGTATTTT,CASSRYGEAGTDTQYF
TRBV5-4,TRBJ1-1,NA,few,TGTGCCAGCAGCTTGTGGGTGAACACTGAAGCTTTCTTT,CASSLWVNTEAFF
TRBV7-2,TRBJ2-1,NA,NA,TGTGCCAGCAGCTTAGGGCCAACCCCCAATGAGCAGTTCTTC,CASSLGPTPNEQFF
TRBV6-6,TRBJ1-1,TRBD1,NA,TGTGCCAGCGGACACAGGGGTGCTCCGAACACTGAAGCTTTCTTT,CASGHRGAPNTEAFF
TRBV19,TRBJ2-2,TRBD2,NA,TGTGCCAGTAGTATTCCCGGACTAGCGGCTTCCACCGGGGAGCTGTTTTTT,CASSIPGLAASTGELFF
TRBV27,TRBJ2-4,NA,NA,TGTGCCAGCATGGGCAACCTAGCCAAAAACATTCAGTACTTC,CASMGNLAKNIQYF
TRBV7-8,TRBJ1-3,NA,NA,TGTGCCAGCAGCTTAGTGGTGGATCAAAGACCCATCTCTGGAAACACCATATATTTT,CASSLVVDQRPISGNTIYF
TRBV5-6,TRBJ2-7,TRBD1,NA,TGTGCCAGCAGCCCGTGGACAGGTGAAAAGATGTACGAGCAGTACTTC,CASSPWTGEKMYEQYF
TRBV25-1,TRBJ2-1,NA,NA,TGTGCCAGCAGTCGCCTGCAAGGGGGGGAGCAGTTCTTC,CASSRLQGGEQFF
TRBV7-9,TRBJ2-1,TRBD2,NA,TGTGCCAGCACCGCCGGGCGACTAGCGCTCGGTGACCCCTACAATGAGCAGTTCTTC,CASTAGRLALGDPYNEQFF
TRBV19,TRBJ2-7,NA,NA,TGTGCCAGTAGTATGACCCTAGGCGAGCAGTACTTC,CASSMTLGEQYF
TRBV5-1,TRBJ2-3,NA,NA,TGCGCCAGCAGCTGGGACGCTCAGGGCGATACGCAGTATTTT,CASSWDAQGDTQYF
TRBV19,TRBJ1-4,NA,NA,TGTGCCAGTATGGACAGACTTTATGAAAAACTGTTTTTT,CASMDRLYEKLFF
TRBV28,TRBJ1-3,NA,NA,TGTGCCAGCAGTTTACGGGGAAACACCATATATTTT,CASSLRGNTIYF